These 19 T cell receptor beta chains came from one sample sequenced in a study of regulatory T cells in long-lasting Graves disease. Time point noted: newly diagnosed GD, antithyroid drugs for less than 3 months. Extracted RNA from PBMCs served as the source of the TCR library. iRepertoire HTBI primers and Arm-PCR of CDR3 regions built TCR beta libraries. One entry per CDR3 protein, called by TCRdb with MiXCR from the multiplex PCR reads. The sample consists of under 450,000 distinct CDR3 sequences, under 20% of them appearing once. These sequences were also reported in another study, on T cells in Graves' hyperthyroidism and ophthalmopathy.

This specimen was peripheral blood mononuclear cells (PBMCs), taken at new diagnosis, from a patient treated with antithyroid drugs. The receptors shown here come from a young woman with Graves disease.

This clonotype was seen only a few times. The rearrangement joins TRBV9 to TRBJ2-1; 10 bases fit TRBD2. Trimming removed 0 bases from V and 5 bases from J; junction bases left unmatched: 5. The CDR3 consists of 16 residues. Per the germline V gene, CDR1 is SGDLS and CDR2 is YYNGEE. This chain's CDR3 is CASSVGPAGGDNEQFF. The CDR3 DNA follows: TGTGCCAGCAGCGTAGGGCCAGCGGGGGGGGACAATGAGCAGTTCTTC. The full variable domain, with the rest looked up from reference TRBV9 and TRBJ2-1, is DSGVTQTPKHLITATGQRVTLRCSPRSGDLSVYWYQQSLDQGLQFLIQYYNGEERAKGNILERFSAQQFPDLHSELNLSSLELGDSALYFCASSVGPAGGDNEQFFGPGTRLTVL.

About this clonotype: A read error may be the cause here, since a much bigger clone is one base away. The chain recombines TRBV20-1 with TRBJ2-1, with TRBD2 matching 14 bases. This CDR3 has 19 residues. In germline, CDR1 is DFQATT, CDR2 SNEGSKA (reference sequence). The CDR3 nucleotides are TGCAGTGCTAGACGAGGACTAGCGGGGGGAGCCCCCTTATACAGTGAGCAGTTCTTC. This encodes CSARRGLAGGAPLYSEQFF.

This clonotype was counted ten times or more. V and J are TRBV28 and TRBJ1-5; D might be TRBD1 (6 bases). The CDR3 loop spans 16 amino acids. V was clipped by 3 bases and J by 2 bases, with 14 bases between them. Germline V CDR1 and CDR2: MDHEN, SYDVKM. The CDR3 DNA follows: TGTGCCAGCAGTTTCATAAGATCAGGGGGCAATCAGCCCCAGCATTTT. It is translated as CASSFIRSGGNQPQHF.

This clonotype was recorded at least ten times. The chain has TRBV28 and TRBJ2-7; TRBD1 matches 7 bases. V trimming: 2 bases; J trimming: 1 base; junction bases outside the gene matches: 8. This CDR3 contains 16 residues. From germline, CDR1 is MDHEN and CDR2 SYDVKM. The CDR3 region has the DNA TGTGCCAGCAGTTTAGTGGGGACAGCTCCATCCTACGAGCAGTACTTC. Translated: CASSLVGTAPSYEQYF.

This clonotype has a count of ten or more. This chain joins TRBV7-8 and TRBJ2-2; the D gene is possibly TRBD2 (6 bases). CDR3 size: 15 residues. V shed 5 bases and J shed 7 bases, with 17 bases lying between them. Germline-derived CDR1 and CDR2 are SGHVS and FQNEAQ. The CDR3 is CASSLQWGGGGELFF. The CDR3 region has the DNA TGTGCCAGCAGCCTACAGTGGGGAGGAGGCGGGGAGCTGTTTTTT.

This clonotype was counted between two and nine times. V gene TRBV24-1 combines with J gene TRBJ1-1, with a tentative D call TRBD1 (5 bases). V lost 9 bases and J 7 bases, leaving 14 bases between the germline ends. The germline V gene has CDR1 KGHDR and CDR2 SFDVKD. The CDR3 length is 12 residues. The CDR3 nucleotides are TGTGCCACCTCTACAGGTTGGGGTGAAGCTTTCTTT. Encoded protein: CATSTGWGEAFF.

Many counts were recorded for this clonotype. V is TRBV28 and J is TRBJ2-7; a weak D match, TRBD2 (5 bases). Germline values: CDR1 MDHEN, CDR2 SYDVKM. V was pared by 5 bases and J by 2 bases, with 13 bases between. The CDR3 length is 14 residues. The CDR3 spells CASSTGSYAYEQYF. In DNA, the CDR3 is TGTGCCAGCAGTACGGGGTCTTACGCCTACGAGCAGTACTTC.

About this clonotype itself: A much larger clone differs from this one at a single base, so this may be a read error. The CDR3 protein is CANSLRRWTDTQYF. DNA for the CDR3: TGTGCCAACAGCTTACGTAGGTGGACAGATACGCAGTATTTT. The chain employs TRBV11-2 and TRBJ2-3; D is unresolved. This CDR3 has 14 amino acids. The germline gives CDR1 SGHAT, CDR2 FQNNGV.

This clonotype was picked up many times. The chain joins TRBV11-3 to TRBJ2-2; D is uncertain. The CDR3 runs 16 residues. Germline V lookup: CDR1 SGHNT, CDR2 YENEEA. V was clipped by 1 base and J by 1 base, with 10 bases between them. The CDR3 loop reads CASSLGRWENTGELFF. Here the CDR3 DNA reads TGTGCCAGCAGCTTAGGGCGTTGGGAGAACACCGGGGAGCTGTTTTTT.

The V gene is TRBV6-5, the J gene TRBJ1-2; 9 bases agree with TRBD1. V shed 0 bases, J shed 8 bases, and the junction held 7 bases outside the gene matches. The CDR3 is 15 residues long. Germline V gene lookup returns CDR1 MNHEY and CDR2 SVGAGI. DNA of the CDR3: TGTGCCAGCAGTTACTCAACGACAGGGGGTAGAGGCTACACCTTC. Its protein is CASSYSTTGGRGYTF.

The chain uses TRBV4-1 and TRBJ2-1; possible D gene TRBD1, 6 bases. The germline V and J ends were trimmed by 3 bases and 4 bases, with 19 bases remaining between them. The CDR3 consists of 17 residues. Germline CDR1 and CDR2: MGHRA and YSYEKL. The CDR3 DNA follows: TGCGCCAGCAGCCAGATGATTCCCGGGACATCTTACAATGAGCAGTTCTTC. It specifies CASSQMIPGTSYNEQFF.

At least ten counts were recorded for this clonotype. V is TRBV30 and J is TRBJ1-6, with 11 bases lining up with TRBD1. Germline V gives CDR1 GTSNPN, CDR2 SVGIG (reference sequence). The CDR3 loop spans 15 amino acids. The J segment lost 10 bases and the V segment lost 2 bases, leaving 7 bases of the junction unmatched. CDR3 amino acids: CAWSTGQGAGSPLHF. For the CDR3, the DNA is TGTGCCTGGAGTACAGGACAGGGGGCTGGCTCACCCCTCCACTTT. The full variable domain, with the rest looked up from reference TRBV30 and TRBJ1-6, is SQTIHQWPATLVQPVGSPLSLECTVEGTSNPNLYWYRQAAGRGLQLLFYSVGIGQISSEVPQNLSASRPQDRQFILSSKKLLLSDSGFYLCAWSTGQGAGSPLHFGNGTRLTVT.

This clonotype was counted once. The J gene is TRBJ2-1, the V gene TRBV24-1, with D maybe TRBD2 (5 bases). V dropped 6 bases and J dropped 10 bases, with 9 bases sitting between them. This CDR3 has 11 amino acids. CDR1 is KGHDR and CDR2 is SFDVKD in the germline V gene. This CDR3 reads CATSRLAEQFF. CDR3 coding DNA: TGTGCCACCAGTAGATTAGCGGAGCAGTTCTTC.

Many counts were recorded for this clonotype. CDR3 bases: TGCAGTACTAGGGCGGATGGGGGCACCGGGGAGCTGTTTTTT. It specifies CSTRADGGTGELFF. The chain joins TRBV29-1 to TRBJ2-2; D is tentatively TRBD1 or TRBD2 (5 bases each). The CDR3 consists of 14 residues. The V gene's germline CDR1 is SQVTM and CDR2 ANQGSEA.

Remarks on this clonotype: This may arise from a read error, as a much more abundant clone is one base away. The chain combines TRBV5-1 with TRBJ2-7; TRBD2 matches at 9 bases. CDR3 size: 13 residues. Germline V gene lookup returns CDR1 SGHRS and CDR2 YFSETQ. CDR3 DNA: TGTGCCAGCAGCGAGACTAGCGGCCACGAGCGGTACTTC. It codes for CASSETSGHERYF.

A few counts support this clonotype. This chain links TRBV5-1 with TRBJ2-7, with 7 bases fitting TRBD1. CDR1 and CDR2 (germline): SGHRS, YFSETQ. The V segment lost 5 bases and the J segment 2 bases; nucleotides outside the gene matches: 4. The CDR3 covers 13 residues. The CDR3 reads CASRQGDTYEQYF. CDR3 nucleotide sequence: TGCGCCAGCAGGCAGGGGGACACCTACGAGCAGTACTTC.

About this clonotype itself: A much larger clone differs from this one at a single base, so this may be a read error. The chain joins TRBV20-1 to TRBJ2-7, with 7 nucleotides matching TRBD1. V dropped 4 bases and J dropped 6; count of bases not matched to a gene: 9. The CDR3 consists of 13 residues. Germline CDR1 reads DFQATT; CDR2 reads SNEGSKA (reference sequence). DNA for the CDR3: TGCAGTGCTATAGGGGGCGGAGCCTGCGAGCAGTACTTC. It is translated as CSAIGGGACEQYF.

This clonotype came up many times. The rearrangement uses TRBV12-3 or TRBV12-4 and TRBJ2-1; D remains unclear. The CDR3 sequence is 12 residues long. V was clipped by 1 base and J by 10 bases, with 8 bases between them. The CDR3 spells CASSLGSFEQFF. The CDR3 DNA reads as TGTGCCAGCAGTTTAGGTTCCTTCGAGCAGTTCTTC.

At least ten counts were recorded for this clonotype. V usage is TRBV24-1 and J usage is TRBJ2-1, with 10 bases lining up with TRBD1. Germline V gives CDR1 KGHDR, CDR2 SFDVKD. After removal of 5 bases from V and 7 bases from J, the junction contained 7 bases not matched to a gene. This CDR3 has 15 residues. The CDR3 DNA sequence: TGTGCCACCAGTGCCCCGGGACAGGGGTGGAATGAGCAGTTCTTC. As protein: CATSAPGQGWNEQFF.